This T cell receptor beta chain was sequenced for a study of blood T cell repertoires in COVID-19. Per the authors' pipeline: Estimates of nucleated cell counts were drawn from the amplification of reference gene primers. The protocol was immunoSEQ multiplex PCR, while the TCRdb copy is restricted to in-frame clones and leaves out a portion. The V and J calls and the clone size are those of that table, but D and trimming were determined from the DNA. The sample records over 200,000 clones, 90% to 95% being singletons. The sample taken for sequencing was peripheral blood. This receptor was taken from a man in his 60s with COVID-19, enrolled during active disease.

The CDR3 loop reads CASSSLAGEETQYF. The CDR3 DNA reads as TGTGCCAGCAGCTCTCTAGCGGGAGAAGAGACCCAGTACTTC. V and J are TRBV7-9 and TRBJ2-5; TRBD2 agrees at 10 bases. J gave up 3 bases and V 4 bases, and 2 bases lay outside the gene matches. The germline V gene has CDR1 SEHNR and CDR2 FQNEAQ (reference sequence). The CDR3 extends over 14 amino acids.